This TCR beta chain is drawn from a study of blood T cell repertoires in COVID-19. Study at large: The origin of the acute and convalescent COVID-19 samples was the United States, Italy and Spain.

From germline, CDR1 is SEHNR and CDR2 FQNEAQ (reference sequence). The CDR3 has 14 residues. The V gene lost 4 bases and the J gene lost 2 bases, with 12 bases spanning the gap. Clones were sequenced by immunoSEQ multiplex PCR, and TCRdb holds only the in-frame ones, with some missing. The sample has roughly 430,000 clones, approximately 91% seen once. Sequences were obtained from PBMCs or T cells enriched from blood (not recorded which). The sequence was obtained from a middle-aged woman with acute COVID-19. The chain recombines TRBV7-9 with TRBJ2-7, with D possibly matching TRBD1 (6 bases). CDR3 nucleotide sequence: TGTGCCAGCAGCTGGGGGCTTCCGCCCTACGAGCAGTACTTC. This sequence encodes CASSWGLPPYEQYF.